The clone carrying this T cell receptor beta chain has just one count. Its antigen remains unidentified. The sample belongs to a study of cytomegalovirus exposure and HLA in healthy donors. General study findings and limits: Trimming of TCR beta V- and J-genes showed a link, identified in a later analysis, to a missense DCLRE1C variant. Links to common viral pathogens appeared, in a later analysis, for several of the most significant clusters. Analyzed later, most CMV-associated TCR beta chains appeared HLA-restricted.

The PCR used 60 Vbeta and 13 Jbeta primers. Generated by immunoSEQ multiplex PCR, the TCRdb table keeps only in-frame clones and is missing some. This repertoire shows about 130,000 clones, roughly 76% found once; its top ten account for 3.3%. Germline V lookup: CDR1 MNHEY, CDR2 SVGAGI. The V gene lost 2 bases and the J gene lost 0 bases, with 8 bases spanning the gap. This CDR3 spans 16 amino acids. Though probably carrying unrecorded immune exposures, donors were nominally healthy at sampling. This chain connects TRBV6-5 to TRBJ2-6, with D perhaps matching TRBD2 (5 bases). This TCR came from a woman aged 45 to 65 in good health and CMV-seronegative. Sequencing was done on a sample of PBMCs. CDR3: CASSYGESSGANVLTF. CDR3 bases: TGTGCCAGCAGTTACGGGGAGAGCTCTGGGGCCAACGTCCTGACTTTC.